This TCR beta chain originates from a study of tumor T cells in aggressive B-cell lymphoma (dated by TCRdb to 2016 to 2017). Counted from cysteine to phenylalanine, this CDR3 has 15 amino acids. The only DNA kept is the CDR3, 45 bases in frame from the first base. Looking up the germline V gene yields CDR1 LGHNA and CDR2 YSLEER. The method was the immunoSEQ multiplex PCR assay. TCRdb carries this immuneACCESS record with in-frame sequences only. Its versions omit some clonotypes, under half of them owing to an unresolved V gene in the studies checked, with the rest unexplained. The sample table records approximately 10,000 clones; approximately 84% of these occur just once. The ten largest clones capture 3% to 3.5% of the sample. Notes on this clone: Its cognate antigen has yet to be identified. Base quality data are lacking; no much larger clone is found one base away.

Sample: tumor tissue. The TCR comes from an adult with diffuse large B cell lymphoma. The V and J segments used are TRBV4-3 and TRBJ2-5; tentative D gene TRBD1, with 6 bases matching. The better agreement between TRBJ2-7 and the DNA end casts doubt on the J call. The nucleotide sequence reads as follows: TGCGCCAGCAGCCAGGGCCGGGACACCTCCTACGAGCAGTACTTC. The encoded protein is CASSQGRDTSYEQYF.